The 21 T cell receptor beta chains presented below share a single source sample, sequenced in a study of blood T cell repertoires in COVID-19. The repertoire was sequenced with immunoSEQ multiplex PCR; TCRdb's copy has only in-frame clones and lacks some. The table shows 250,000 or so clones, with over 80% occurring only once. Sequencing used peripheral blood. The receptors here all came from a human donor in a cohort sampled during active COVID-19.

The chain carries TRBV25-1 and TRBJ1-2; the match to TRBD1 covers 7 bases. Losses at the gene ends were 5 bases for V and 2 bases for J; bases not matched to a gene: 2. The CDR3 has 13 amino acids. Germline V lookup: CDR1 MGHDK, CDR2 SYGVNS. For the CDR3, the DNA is TGTGCCAGCAGTTTGACAGGGAACTATGGCTACACCTTC. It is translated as CASSLTGNYGYTF.

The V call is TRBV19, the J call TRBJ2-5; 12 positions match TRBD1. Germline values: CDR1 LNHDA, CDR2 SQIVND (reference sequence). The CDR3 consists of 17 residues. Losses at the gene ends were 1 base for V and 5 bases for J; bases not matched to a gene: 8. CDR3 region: CASSIGGQGAHRETQYF. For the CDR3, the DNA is TGTGCCAGTAGTATAGGGGGACAGGGGGCCCATAGGGAGACCCAGTACTTC.

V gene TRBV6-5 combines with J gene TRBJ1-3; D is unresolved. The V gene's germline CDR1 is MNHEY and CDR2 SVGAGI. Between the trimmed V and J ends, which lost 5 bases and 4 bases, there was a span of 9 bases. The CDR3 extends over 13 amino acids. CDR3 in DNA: TGTGCCAGCAGTATGCGGGAGGGAAACACCATATATTTT. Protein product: CASSMREGNTIYF.

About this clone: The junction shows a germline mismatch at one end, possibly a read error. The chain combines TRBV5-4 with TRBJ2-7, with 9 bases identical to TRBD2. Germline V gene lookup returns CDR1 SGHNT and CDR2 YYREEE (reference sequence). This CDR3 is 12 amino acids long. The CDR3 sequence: CASSASLAGAAF. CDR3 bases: TGTGCCAGCAGCGCCTCACTAGCGGGCGCCGCCTTC. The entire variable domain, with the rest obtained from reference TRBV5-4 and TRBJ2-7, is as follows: ETGVTQSPTHLIKTRGQQVTLRCSSQSGHNTVSWYQQALGQGPQFIFQYYREEENGRGNFPPRFSGLQFPNYSSELNVNALELDDSALYLCASSASLAGAAFGPGTRLTVT.

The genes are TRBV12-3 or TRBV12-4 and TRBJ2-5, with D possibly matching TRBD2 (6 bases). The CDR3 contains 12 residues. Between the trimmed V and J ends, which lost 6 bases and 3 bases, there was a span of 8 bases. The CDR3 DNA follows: TGTGCCAGCAGGGGACTGGAAGAGACCCAGTACTTC. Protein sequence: CASRGLEETQYF.

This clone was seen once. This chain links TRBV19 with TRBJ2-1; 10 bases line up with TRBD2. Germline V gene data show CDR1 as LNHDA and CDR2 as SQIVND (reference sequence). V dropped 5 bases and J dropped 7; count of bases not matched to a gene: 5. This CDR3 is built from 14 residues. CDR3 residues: CASSVSLAGNEQFF. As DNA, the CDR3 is TGTGCCAGTAGTGTCTCACTAGCGGGAAATGAGCAGTTCTTC.

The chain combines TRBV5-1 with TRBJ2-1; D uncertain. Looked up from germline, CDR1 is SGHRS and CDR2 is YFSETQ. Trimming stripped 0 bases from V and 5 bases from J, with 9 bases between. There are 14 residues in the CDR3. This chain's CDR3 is CASSLGAAHNEQFF. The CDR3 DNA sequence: TGCGCCAGCAGCTTGGGTGCGGCCCACAATGAGCAGTTCTTC.

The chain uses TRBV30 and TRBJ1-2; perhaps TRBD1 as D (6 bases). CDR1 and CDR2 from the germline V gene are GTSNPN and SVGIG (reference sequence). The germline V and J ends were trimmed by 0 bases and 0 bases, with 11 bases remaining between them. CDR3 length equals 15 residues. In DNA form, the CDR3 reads TGTGCCTGGAGTGTACAGGGAAAAGCTAACTATGGCTACACCTTC. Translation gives CAWSVQGKANYGYTF.

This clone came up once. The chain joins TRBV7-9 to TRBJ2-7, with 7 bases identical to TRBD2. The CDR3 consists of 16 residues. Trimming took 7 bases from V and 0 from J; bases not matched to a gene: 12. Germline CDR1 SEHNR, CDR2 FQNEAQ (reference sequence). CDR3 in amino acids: CASTRPQRESSYEQYF. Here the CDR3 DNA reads TGTGCCAGCACCCGGCCTCAGCGGGAAAGCTCCTACGAGCAGTACTTC.

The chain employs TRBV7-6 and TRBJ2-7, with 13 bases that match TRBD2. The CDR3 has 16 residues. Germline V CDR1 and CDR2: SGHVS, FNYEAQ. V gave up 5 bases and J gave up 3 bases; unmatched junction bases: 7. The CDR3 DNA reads TGTGCCAGCAGCAGGACTAGCGGGAGCCGGAACTACGAGCAGTACTTC. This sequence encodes CASSRTSGSRNYEQYF.

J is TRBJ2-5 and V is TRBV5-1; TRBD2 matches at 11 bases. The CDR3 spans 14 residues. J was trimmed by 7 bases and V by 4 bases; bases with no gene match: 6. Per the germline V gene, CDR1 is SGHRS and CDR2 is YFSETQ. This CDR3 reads CASSLSGTSGTQYF. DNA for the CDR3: TGCGCCAGCAGCCTATCCGGGACTAGCGGGACCCAGTACTTC.

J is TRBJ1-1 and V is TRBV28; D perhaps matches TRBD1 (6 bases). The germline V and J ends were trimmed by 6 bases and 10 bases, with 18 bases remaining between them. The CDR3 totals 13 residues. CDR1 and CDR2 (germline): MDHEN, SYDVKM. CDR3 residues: CASRLQGSRGAFF. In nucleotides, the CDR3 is TGTGCCAGCAGATTACAGGGTTCGCGGGGAGCTTTCTTT.

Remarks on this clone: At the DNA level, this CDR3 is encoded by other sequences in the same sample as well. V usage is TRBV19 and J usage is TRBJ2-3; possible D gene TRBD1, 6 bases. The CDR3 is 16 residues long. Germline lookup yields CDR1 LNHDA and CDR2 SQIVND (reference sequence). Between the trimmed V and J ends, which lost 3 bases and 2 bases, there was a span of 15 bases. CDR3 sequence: CASSILGRGFTDTQYF. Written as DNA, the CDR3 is TGTGCCAGTAGTATTCTTGGCAGGGGTTTCACAGATACGCAGTATTTT. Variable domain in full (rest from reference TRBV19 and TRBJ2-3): DGGITQSPKYLFRKEGQNVTLSCEQNLNHDAMYWYRQDPGQGLRLIYYSQIVNDFQKGDIAEGYSVSREKKESFPLTVTSAQKNPTAFYLCASSILGRGFTDTQYFGPGTRLTVL.

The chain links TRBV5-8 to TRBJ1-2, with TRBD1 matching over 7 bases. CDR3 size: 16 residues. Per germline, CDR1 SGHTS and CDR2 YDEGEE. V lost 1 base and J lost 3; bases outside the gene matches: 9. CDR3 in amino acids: CASSLYQAGTDYGYTF. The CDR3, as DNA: TGTGCCAGCAGCTTGTATCAGGCGGGGACAGACTATGGCTACACCTTC.

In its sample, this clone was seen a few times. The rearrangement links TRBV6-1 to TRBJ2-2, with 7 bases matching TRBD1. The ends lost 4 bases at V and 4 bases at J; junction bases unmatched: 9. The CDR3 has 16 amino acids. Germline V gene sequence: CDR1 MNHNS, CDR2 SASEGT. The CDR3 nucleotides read TGTGCCAGCAGTGGAGTGGTAGGGGGCGGCACCGGGGAGCTGTTTTTT. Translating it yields CASSGVVGGGTGELFF.

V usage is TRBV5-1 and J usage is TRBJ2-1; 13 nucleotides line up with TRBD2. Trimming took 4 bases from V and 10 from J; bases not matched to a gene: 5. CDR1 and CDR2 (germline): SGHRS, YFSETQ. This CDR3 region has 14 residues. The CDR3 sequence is CASSRGTSGEEQFF. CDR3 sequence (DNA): TGCGCCAGCAGCCGGGGGACTAGCGGGGAAGAGCAGTTCTTC. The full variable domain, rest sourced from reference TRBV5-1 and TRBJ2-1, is KAGVTQTPRYLIKTRGQQVTLSCSPISGHRSVSWYQQTPGQGLQFLFEYFSETQRNKGNFPGRFSGRQFSNSRSEMNVSTLELGDSALYLCASSRGTSGEEQFFGPGTRLTVL.

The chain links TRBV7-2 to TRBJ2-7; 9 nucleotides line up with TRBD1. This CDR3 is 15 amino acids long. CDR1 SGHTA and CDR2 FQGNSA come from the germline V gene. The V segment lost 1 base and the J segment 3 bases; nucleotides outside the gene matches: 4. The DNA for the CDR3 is TGTGCCAGCAGCTTAGGTCGGGACAGGGTCTACGAGCAGTACTTC. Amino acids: CASSLGRDRVYEQYF.

The CDR3 protein is CASSQGISGSGNEQFF. CDR3 DNA sequence: TGTGCCAGCAGCCAAGGTATTAGCGGGAGTGGTAATGAGCAGTTCTTC. The chain has TRBV3-1 (or the pseudogene TRBV3-2) and TRBJ2-1, with 9 bases matching TRBD2. The CDR3 runs to 16 residues. With 1 base clipped from V and 7 bases from J, the junction kept 8 bases outside the gene matches. The germline gives CDR1 LGHDT, CDR2 YNNKEL (reference sequence).

The CDR3 region is CASSPQGAAEKLFF. The CDR3 nucleotides read TGCGCCAGCAGCCCACAGGGGGCGGCTGAAAAACTGTTTTTT. The rearrangement uses TRBV4-1 and TRBJ1-4; TRBD1 matches 9 bases. V gave up 4 bases and J gave up 7 bases; unmatched junction bases: 4. There are 14 residues in the CDR3. Germline lookup yields CDR1 MGHRA and CDR2 YSYEKL.

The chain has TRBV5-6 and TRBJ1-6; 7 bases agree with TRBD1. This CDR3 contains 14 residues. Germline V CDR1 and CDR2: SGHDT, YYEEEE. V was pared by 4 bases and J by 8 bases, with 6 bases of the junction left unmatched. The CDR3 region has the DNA TGTGCCAGCAGCATTCAGGGGGTTGATTCACCCCTCCACTTT. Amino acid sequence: CASSIQGVDSPLHF.

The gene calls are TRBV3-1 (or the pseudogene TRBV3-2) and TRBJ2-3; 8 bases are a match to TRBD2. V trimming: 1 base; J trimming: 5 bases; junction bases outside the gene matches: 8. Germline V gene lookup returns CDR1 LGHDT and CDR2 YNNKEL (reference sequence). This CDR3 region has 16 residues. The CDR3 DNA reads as TGTGCCAGCAGCCAAGGACAGCGCGGGAGGAGAGATACGCAGTATTTT. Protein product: CASSQGQRGRRDTQYF.